These 16 T cell receptor beta chains came from one sample sequenced in a study of blood T cell repertoires in COVID-19. Assay used: immunoSEQ multiplex PCR; TCRdb lists only in-frame clones, some missing. The sample includes fewer than 300,000 clones, roughly 83% of them seen just once. Sequenced material: peripheral blood. These receptors all stem from a woman in her 70s with active or convalescent COVID-19.

V is TRBV30 and J is TRBJ1-3, with unresolved D. Germline V CDR1 and CDR2: GTSNPN, SVGIG (reference sequence). This CDR3 is built from 13 residues. V lost 4 bases to trimming and J lost 4 bases, with 11 bases between them. The CDR3 spells CAWNSIAGNTIYF. CDR3 bases: TGTGCCTGGAACAGCATAGCGGGAAACACCATATATTTT.

V usage is TRBV6-2 or TRBV6-3 and J usage is TRBJ2-5, with 7 bases that match TRBD2. Germline V lookup: CDR1 MNHEY, CDR2 SVGEGT. V was pared by 4 bases and J by 5 bases, with 10 bases of the junction left unmatched. The CDR3 loop spans 15 amino acids. CDR3 loop: CASSSLAGPGETQYF. CDR3 nucleotides: TGTGCCAGCAGTTCGTTAGCGGGCCCGGGGGAGACCCAGTACTTC.

This chain uses TRBV11-2 with TRBJ2-7; TRBD2 matches at 16 bases. The CDR3 contains 15 residues. Germline lookup yields CDR1 SGHAT and CDR2 FQNNGV. J lost 2 bases, V lost 6 bases, and 1 base had no gene match. The CDR3: CASRGTSGRAYEQYF. DNA for the CDR3: TGTGCCAGCAGGGGGACTAGCGGGAGGGCCTACGAGCAGTACTTC.

The rearrangement links TRBV18 to TRBJ2-7; possible D gene TRBD1, 7 bases. CDR1 and CDR2 (germline): KGHSH, LQKENI. The CDR3 consists of 16 residues. V lost 3 bases and J 2 bases, leaving 17 bases between the germline ends. Written as DNA, the CDR3 is TGTGCCAGCTCACCGCTCCAGGGGGGTACTCCCTACGAGCAGTACTTC. Translated, it gives CASSPLQGGTPYEQYF.

J is TRBJ1-5 and V is TRBV20-1, with 8 bases aligning to TRBD1. Germline-derived CDR1 and CDR2 are DFQATT and SNEGSKA (reference sequence). V trimming: 3 bases; J trimming: 2 bases; junction bases outside the gene matches: 6. The CDR3 sequence is 15 residues long. CDR3 sequence reads: CSASFPGQGNQPQHF. In DNA form, the CDR3 reads TGCAGTGCTAGTTTTCCGGGACAGGGCAATCAGCCCCAGCATTTT.

The rearrangement uses TRBV7-2 and TRBJ1-1; 9 nucleotides line up with TRBD1. Germline values: CDR1 SGHTA, CDR2 FQGNSA. The V and J ends lost 6 bases and 7 bases, in that order; junction bases with no gene match: 3. The CDR3 has 12 amino acids. CDR3 residues: CASRRQGVEAFF. In DNA form, the CDR3 reads TGTGCCAGCAGAAGACAGGGGGTTGAAGCTTTCTTT.

CDR3 bases: TGTGCCAGCAGGGCGGACTTCAACACCGGGGAGCTGTTTTTT. This sequence encodes CASRADFNTGELFF. The chain links TRBV28 to TRBJ2-2, with a possible D match to TRBD2 (5 bases). The V end was cut by 6 bases, the J end by 2 bases, with 10 bases between. Germline CDR1 is MDHEN and CDR2 is SYDVKM. The CDR3 length is 14 residues.

The chain combines TRBV9 with TRBJ2-1; tentatively, D is TRBD2 (5 bases). V lost 0 bases, J lost 5 bases, and 9 bases lay in between. Germline V gives CDR1 SGDLS, CDR2 YYNGEE. This CDR3 is 14 amino acids long. The CDR3 loop is CASSVENGDNEQFF. CDR3 in DNA: TGTGCCAGCAGCGTAGAAAACGGGGACAATGAGCAGTTCTTC.

The chain links TRBV5-1 to TRBJ2-2; maybe TRBD2 (5 bases). The germline CDR1 and CDR2 sequences are SGHRS and YFSETQ. This CDR3 is built from 16 residues. Trimming removed 4 bases from V and 3 bases from J, with 16 bases in between. The CDR3 DNA sequence: TGCGCCAGCAGCCCCTATCGGGGTGAATACACCGGGGAGCTGTTTTTT. Its protein is CASSPYRGEYTGELFF.

The chain is built from TRBV6-5 and TRBJ1-1; D not resolved. Germline lookup yields CDR1 MNHEY and CDR2 SVGAGI. The CDR3 loop spans 11 amino acids. V was trimmed by 6 bases and J by 3 bases, leaving 5 bases between them. CDR3 sequence: CASRFYTEAFF. The DNA for the CDR3 is TGTGCCAGCAGATTCTACACTGAAGCTTTCTTT.

This sequence joins TRBV2 and TRBJ2-3; D gene uncertain. Germline CDR1 reads SNHLY; CDR2 reads FYNNEI. V lost 2 bases and J 7 bases, leaving 4 bases between the germline ends. CDR3 length: 11 residues. CDR3 in amino acids: CASSELYTQYF. In DNA form, the CDR3 reads TGTGCCAGCAGTGAACTGTATACGCAGTATTTT.

The rearrangement joins TRBV7-5 to TRBJ1-1; the D call in the table, TRBD1, was not verified against the DNA. TRBV7-5 constitutes a pseudogene. The CDR3 is 16 amino acids. The CDR3 DNA is TGTGTCAGAAGCTTAGAACAGGGCCTCGGCGGCACTGAAGCTTTCTTT. This encodes CVRSLEQGLGGTEAFF.

This sequence joins TRBV28 and TRBJ1-1; D is unclear. The V and J ends lost 10 bases and 4 bases respectively, with 19 bases between them. This CDR3 is 14 amino acids long. Germline V lookup: CDR1 MDHEN, CDR2 SYDVKM. The CDR3 sequence is CAISRTATLTEAFF. Written as DNA, the CDR3 is TGTGCCATATCCAGAACCGCGACTCTCACTGAAGCTTTCTTT.

The gene calls are TRBV19 and TRBJ2-1; TRBD1 might be the D (6 bases). The ends were cut back, 5 bases at V and 4 bases at J, with 21 bases in the middle. Germline values: CDR1 LNHDA, CDR2 SQIVND (reference sequence). This CDR3 comprises 17 residues. The CDR3 spells CASSSRQDRLRYNEQFF. The DNA for the CDR3 is TGTGCCAGTAGTTCTCGACAGGACCGCCTACGTTACAATGAGCAGTTCTTC.

V gene TRBV19 combines with J gene TRBJ2-1; 8 bases are shared with TRBD2. CDR1 is LNHDA and CDR2 is SQIVND in the germline V gene (reference sequence). This CDR3 has 15 residues. The V gene end was trimmed by 1 base and the J gene end by 6 bases; junction bases not matched to a gene: 5. The CDR3 DNA is TGTGCCAGTAGTATAGGGGGGACTAGGGTCAATGAGCAGTTCTTC. Protein product: CASSIGGTRVNEQFF. The full variable domain, with the rest looked up from reference TRBV19 and TRBJ2-1, is DGGITQSPKYLFRKEGQNVTLSCEQNLNHDAMYWYRQDPGQGLRLIYYSQIVNDFQKGDIAEGYSVSREKKESFPLTVTSAQKNPTAFYLCASSIGGTRVNEQFFGPGTRLTVL.

The chain combines TRBV5-1 with TRBJ2-1, with TRBD2 matching 9 bases. In germline, CDR1 is SGHRS, CDR2 YFSETQ. The junction had 7 bases not matched to a gene; V was cut back by 2 bases and J by 7 bases. The CDR3 has 15 amino acids. The DNA of the CDR3 is TGCGCCAGCAGCTTTTCGCTAGCGGGGTCGAATGAGCAGTTCTTC. Residues: CASSFSLAGSNEQFF.